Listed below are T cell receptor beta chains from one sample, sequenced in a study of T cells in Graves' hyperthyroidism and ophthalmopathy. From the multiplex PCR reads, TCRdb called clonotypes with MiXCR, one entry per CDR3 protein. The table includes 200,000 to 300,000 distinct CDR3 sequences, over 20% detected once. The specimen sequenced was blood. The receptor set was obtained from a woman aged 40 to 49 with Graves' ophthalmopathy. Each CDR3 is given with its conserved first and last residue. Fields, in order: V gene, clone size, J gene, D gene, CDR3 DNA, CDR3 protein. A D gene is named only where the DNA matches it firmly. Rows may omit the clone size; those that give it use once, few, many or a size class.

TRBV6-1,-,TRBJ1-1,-,TGTGCCAGCGACCGAACAGGGAACACTGAAGCTTTCTTT,CASDRTGNTEAFF
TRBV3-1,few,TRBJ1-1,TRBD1,TGTGCCAGCAGCCTGGGACAGGCGAACCTGAACACTGAAGCTTTCTTT,CASSLGQANLNTEAFF
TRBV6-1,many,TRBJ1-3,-,TGTGCCAGCAGTGGGGGGCCCGGGCGGTACTCTGGAAACACCATATATTTT,CASSGGPGRYSGNTIYF
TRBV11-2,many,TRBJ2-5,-,TGTGCCAGCAGCTTATCTAGAACTGAGACCCAGTACTTC,CASSLSRTETQYF
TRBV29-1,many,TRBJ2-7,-,TGCAGCGCATTGGACGGAGACTACGAGCAGTACTTC,CSALDGDYEQYF
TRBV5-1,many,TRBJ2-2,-,TGCGCCAGCAGAAGACAGACAGACACCGGGGAGCTGTTTTTT,CASRRQTDTGELFF
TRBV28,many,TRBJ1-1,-,TGTGCCAGCAGCCCAAACCATTGGGGGCGTTACACTGAAGCTTTCTTT,CASSPNHWGRYTEAFF
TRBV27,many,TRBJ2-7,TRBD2,TGTGCCAGCAGACTCGCTCGAACTAGCGGGAGACTCGAGCAGTACTTC,CASRLARTSGRLEQYF
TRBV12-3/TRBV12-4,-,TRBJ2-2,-,TGTGCCAGCAGTTGGACTAACACCGGGGAGCTGTTTTTT,CASSWTNTGELFF
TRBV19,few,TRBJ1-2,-,TGTGCCAGTAACCTATCCCCACTGGGGGCGGCCTGGGGCTACACCTTC,CASNLSPLGAAWGYTF
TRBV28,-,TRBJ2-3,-,TGTGCCAGCAGCCCCCTGGTGGGCATCTGGACCACAGATACGCAGTATTTT,CASSPLVGIWTTDTQYF
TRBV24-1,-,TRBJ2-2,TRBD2,TGTGCCACCAGTGATTTTACTAGCGGGGGGGCCGGGGAGCTGTTTTTT,CATSDFTSGGAGELFF
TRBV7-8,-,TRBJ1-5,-,TGTGCCAGCAGCTTAGATTGGGGGGGCAATCAGCCCCAGCATTTT,CASSLDWGGNQPQHF
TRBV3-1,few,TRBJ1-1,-,TGTGCCAGCAGCCGTTCCGGGACCAACACTGAAGCTTTCTTT,CASSRSGTNTEAFF
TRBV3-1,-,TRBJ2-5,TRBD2,TGTGCCAGCAGCCCCGGGAGGGCGGGAGAAGAGACCCAGTACTTC,CASSPGRAGEETQYF
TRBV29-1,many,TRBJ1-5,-,TGCAGCGTTTCGGGCCTGAACAATCAGCCCCAGCATTTT,CSVSGLNNQPQHF
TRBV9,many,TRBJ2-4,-,TGTGCCAGCAGCCCCTCGGACAGATTTAAAAACATTCAGTACTTC,CASSPSDRFKNIQYF
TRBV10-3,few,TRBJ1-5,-,TGTGCCATCAGTGAGTCAGGGAGCGTTCAGCCCCAGCATTTT,CAISESGSVQPQHF
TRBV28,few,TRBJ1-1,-,TGTGCCAGCAGTAAATTTGCCAAGACGAACTTCTTT,CASSKFAKTNFF
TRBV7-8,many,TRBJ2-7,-,TGTGCCAGCAGCCCAGGAGTAGGGGCGGGCTACGAGCAGTACTTC,CASSPGVGAGYEQYF
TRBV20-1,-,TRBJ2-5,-,TGCAGTGCTAGGGGTATCCGGGGGCAGGAGGAGACCCAGTACTTC,CSARGIRGQEETQYF
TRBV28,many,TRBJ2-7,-,TGTGCCAGCAGTTCTGAAGCGTACGAGCAGTACTTC,CASSSEAYEQYF
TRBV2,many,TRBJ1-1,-,TGTGCCAGCAGTGAGGGGGGGGGATGGACTGAAGCTTTCTTT,CASSEGGGWTEAFF
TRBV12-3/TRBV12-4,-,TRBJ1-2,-,TGTGCCAGCAGTTCCCAGGGAGGTGCTTTCGGCTACACCTTC,CASSSQGGAFGYTF
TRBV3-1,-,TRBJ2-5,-,TGTGCCAGCAGCCTCAAGATTCCCACTATCGGGACCTTAGAGACCCAGTACTTC,CASSLKIPTIGTLETQYF
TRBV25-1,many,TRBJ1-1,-,TGTGCCAGCAGTGTTGGGGGGGCCACTGAAGCTTTCTTT,CASSVGGATEAFF
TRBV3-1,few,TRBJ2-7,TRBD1,TGTGCCAGCAACCAGAGGGACAGCTCCTACGAGCAGTACTTC,CASNQRDSSYEQYF
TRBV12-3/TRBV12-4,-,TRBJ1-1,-,TGTGCCAGCAGTCAATTAGACGTGGGAACTGAAGCTTTCTTT,CASSQLDVGTEAFF
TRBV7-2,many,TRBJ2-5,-,TGTGCCAGCAGCTTAGGGGGGGGGCGTCGGGAGACCCAGTACTTC,CASSLGGGRRETQYF
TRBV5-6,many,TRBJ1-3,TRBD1,TGTGCCAGCAGCTGGGGGACAGGTTCTGGAAACACCATATATTTT,CASSWGTGSGNTIYF
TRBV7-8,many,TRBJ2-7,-,TGTGCCAGCAGCCTAACCGGGGCAACCTACGAGCAGTACTTC,CASSLTGATYEQYF
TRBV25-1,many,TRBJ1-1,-,TGTGCCAGCAGTGAACCCTACAGGGATGAAGCTTTCTTT,CASSEPYRDEAFF
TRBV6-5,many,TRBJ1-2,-,TGTGCCAGCAGTTACGCCTACAGGGATATCTTGGATGGCTACACCTTC,CASSYAYRDILDGYTF
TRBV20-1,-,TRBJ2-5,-,TGCAGTGCTAGTTACCCAATGCAAGAGACCCAGTACTTC,CSASYPMQETQYF
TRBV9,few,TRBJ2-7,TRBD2,TGTGCCAGCAGCGTAGGACCGGGACTAGCCTACGAGCAGTACTTC,CASSVGPGLAYEQYF
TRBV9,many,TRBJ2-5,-,TGTGCCAGCAGCGTATATGGGGGACAAGAGACCCAGTACTTC,CASSVYGGQETQYF
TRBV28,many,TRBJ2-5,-,TGTGCCAGCATCCTAGGGGGGTCAGAGACCCAGTACTTC,CASILGGSETQYF
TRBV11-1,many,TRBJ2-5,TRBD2,TGTGCCAGCAGCTACCGGACTAGCGGGAGTACTCCTGCGGAGACCCAGTACTTC,CASSYRTSGSTPAETQYF
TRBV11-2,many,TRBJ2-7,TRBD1,TGTGCCAGCAGCTTAAAAGGGGCCGGGACAGGGGTCGGATACGAGCAGTACTTC,CASSLKGAGTGVGYEQYF
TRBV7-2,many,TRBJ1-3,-,TGTGCCAGCAGCTCCGGCCTGACTGGAAACACCATATATTTT,CASSSGLTGNTIYF
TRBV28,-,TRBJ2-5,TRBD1,TGTGCCAGCGGAAACCGGGGGACAGGTCGACAAGAGACCCAGTACTTC,CASGNRGTGRQETQYF
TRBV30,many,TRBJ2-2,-,TGTGCCTGGAGTCGGGGACTTACAACCGGGGAGCTGTTTTTT,CAWSRGLTTGELFF
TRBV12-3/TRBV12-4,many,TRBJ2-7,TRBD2,TGTGCCAGCGCCGGGACTAGCGTCTACGAGCAGTACTTC,CASAGTSVYEQYF
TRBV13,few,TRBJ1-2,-,TGTGCCAGCAGCTCAGCCCCCTTTAGGGGCTACAACTTC,CASSSAPFRGYNF
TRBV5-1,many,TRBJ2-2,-,TGCGCCAGCAGGCATCGGGACAACGGGGAGCTGTTTTTT,CASRHRDNGELFF
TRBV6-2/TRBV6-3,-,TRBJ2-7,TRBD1,TGTGCCAGCAGTTACTCGATTCCGGGACAGGGGGCGACCTACGAGCAGTACTTC,CASSYSIPGQGATYEQYF
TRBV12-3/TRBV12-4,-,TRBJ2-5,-,TGTGCCAGCAGTGAAGAAGGCCAGACACAAGAGACCCAGTACTTC,CASSEEGQTQETQYF
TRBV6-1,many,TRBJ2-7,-,TGTGCCAGCAGTGAGGGGCCGTCCTACGAGCAGTACTTC,CASSEGPSYEQYF
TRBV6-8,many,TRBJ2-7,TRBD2,TGTGCCAGCAGAGGGAGGGAGTCAACCTACGAGCAGTACTTC,CASRGRESTYEQYF
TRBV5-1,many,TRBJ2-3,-,TGCGCCAGCAGGACGGGACTTCACACAGATACGCAGTATTTT,CASRTGLHTDTQYF
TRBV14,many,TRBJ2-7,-,TGTGCCAGCAGCCAAACGCGAGCGTCTTACGAGCAGTACTTC,CASSQTRASYEQYF
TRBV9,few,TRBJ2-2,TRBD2,TGTGCCAGCAGCGTAGACGGACTAGCGGGAGCGAACACCGGGGAGCTGTTTTTT,CASSVDGLAGANTGELFF
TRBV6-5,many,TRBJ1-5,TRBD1,TGTGCCAGCAGCCCGGGACAGACATTCAATCAGCCCCAGCATTTT,CASSPGQTFNQPQHF
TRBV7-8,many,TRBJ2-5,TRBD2,TGTGCCAGCAAGTTAGCGGGAGAGGAGACCCAGTACTTC,CASKLAGEETQYF
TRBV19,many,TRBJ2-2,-,TGTGCCAGTAGTTTGGACAGTAACACCGGGGAGCTGTTTTTT,CASSLDSNTGELFF
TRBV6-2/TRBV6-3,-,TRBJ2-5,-,TGTGCCAGCAGCCCTTCCTTTCCCGGGACCCAGTACTTC,CASSPSFPGTQYF
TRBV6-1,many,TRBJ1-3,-,TGTGCCAGCACCCAGGGGACCTCTGGAAGCACCATATATTTT,CASTQGTSGSTIYF